This TCR beta chain appears in the sequencing data of a study of blood T cells in healthy people across ages. This CDR3 is 13 amino acids long. Looked up from germline, CDR1 is DFQATT and CDR2 is SNEGSKA (reference sequence). In regard to this clonotype: At one end, the junction sequence differs from germline, possibly due to a read error.

Alongside a J-beta primer mix, a sample-barcoded 5' primer served in a second PCR lasting about 7 to 12 cycles. A template-switch adaptor containing 12 random nucleotides labeled each cDNA molecule. One entry per CDR3 protein, called by TCRdb with MiXCR from the 5' RACE reads. The sample includes approximately 810,000 distinct CDR3 sequences, roughly 40% seen only once; the top ten take 10% to 15%. This chain uses TRBV20-1 with TRBJ2-3; the D gene could be TRBD1 or TRBD2 (6 bases each). Sequenced: blood. The source of this sequence is a man between 18 and 29 years old in good health. CDR3 region: CSAITGGQDTLYF. CDR3 sequence (DNA): TGCAGTGCTATTACTGGGGGGCAAGATACGCTGTATTTT.